The next 14 T cell receptor beta chains were all read from a single sample in a study of T cell responses to AZD1222 COVID-19 vaccine. TCRdb's copy holds only in-frame clones and misses some; the assay was immunoSEQ multiplex PCR. Altogether around 160,000 clones are present, about 93% being singletons, with the ten largest covering roughly 5.6%. The sample here was peripheral blood, taken on day 0 of AZD1222 vaccination. The receptors were gathered from an adult in good health.

The chain recombines TRBV19 with TRBJ1-2; possible D gene TRBD1, 6 bases. The V gene's germline CDR1 is LNHDA and CDR2 SQIVND (reference sequence). The CDR3 sequence is 13 residues long. Trimming took off 6 bases at V and 8 bases at J, with 16 bases between the two ends. The CDR3 DNA sequence: TGTGCCAGTAGGAACGGGGGGCTGCGAGGCTACACCTTC. Translation gives CASRNGGLRGYTF.

J is TRBJ2-5 and V is TRBV6-5, with unresolved D. V lost 6 bases and J lost 9, with 23 bases in between. The CDR3 is 15 residues long. The V gene's germline CDR1 is MNHEY and CDR2 SVGAGI. CDR3 sequence: CASSPQPGFVLSQYF. CDR3 in DNA: TGTGCCAGCAGCCCCCAACCGGGTTTTGTGCTGTCCCAGTACTTC.

The chain is built from TRBV7-9 and TRBJ2-3; 9 bases are shared with TRBD2. V lost 4 bases and J lost 5; bases outside the gene matches: 4. This CDR3 has 14 amino acids. Germline loops: CDR1 SEHNR, CDR2 FQNEAQ (reference sequence). CDR3 nucleotide sequence: TGTGCCAGCAGCTCCTCGACTAGCGGAGATACGCAGTATTTT. Its protein product is CASSSSTSGDTQYF.

The chain uses TRBV6-1 and TRBJ1-2; D is unclear. Trimming pared 2 bases from V and 2 bases from J, leaving 9 bases between. The CDR3 spans 14 residues. From germline, CDR1 is MNHNS and CDR2 SASEGT. The CDR3 sequence is CASSESIPNYGYTF. DNA of the CDR3: TGTGCCAGCAGTGAATCAATCCCGAACTATGGCTACACCTTC.

This rearrangement joins TRBV9 to TRBJ2-5; D not certain. Trimming pared 1 base from V and 3 bases from J, leaving 13 bases between. The CDR3 is 15 amino acids. Germline V CDR1 and CDR2: SGDLS, YYNGEE. The chain's CDR3 is CASSVREAHKETQYF. The CDR3 DNA is TGTGCCAGCAGCGTAAGGGAAGCCCACAAAGAGACCCAGTACTTC.

The chain carries TRBV3-1 (or the pseudogene TRBV3-2) and TRBJ2-1; 11 bases map to TRBD2. Germline-derived CDR1 and CDR2 are LGHDT and YNNKEL (reference sequence). Germline trimming cut 4 bases from V and 3 bases from J; bases unmatched to any gene: 8. The CDR3 is made up of 17 amino acids. The CDR3 bases are TGTGCCAGCAGCCGAGTCTCTAGCGGGAGGTACTACAATGAGCAGTTCTTC. This translates into CASSRVSSGRYYNEQFF.

V is TRBV28 and J is TRBJ2-4, with D hard to call. V was shortened by 7 bases and J by 8 bases, with 15 bases between the two germline ends. The germline V gene encodes CDR1 MDHEN and CDR2 SYDVKM. The CDR3 has 13 residues. Here the CDR3 DNA reads TGTGCCAGCACGATTGGTACGAAGGACATTCAGTACTTC. Its translation is CASTIGTKDIQYF.

The J gene is TRBJ2-3, the V gene TRBV7-2, with 8 bases aligning to TRBD1. J gave up 3 bases and V 3 bases, and 17 bases lay outside the gene matches. This CDR3 has 19 amino acids. Germline V gene sequence: CDR1 SGHTA, CDR2 FQGNSA. The CDR3 loop is CASSFPAQGESTRTDTQYF. The CDR3 coding sequence is TGTGCCAGCAGCTTTCCGGCACAGGGGGAATCGACCCGTACAGATACGCAGTATTTT.

CDR3 sequence: CASSSQVPALAYTF. The CDR3 nucleotides are TGTGCCAGCAGTTCCCAGGTCCCGGCTCTGGCCTACACCTTC. V and J are TRBV27 and TRBJ1-2, with unresolved D. CDR1 MNHEY and CDR2 SMNVEV come from the germline V gene (reference sequence). Trimming shortened V by 4 bases and J by 10 bases, and 19 bases separated the two germline ends. CDR3 length equals 14 residues.

The rearrangement joins TRBV18 to TRBJ2-7; 7 nucleotides line up with TRBD2. CDR1 and CDR2 (germline): KGHSH, LQKENI. The CDR3 totals 13 residues. V shed 2 bases, J shed 3 bases, and the junction held 1 base outside the gene matches. CDR3 protein: CASSPGEGYEQYF. The CDR3 DNA sequence: TGTGCCAGCTCACCAGGGGAGGGCTACGAGCAGTACTTC.

This rearrangement joins TRBV23-1 to TRBJ2-1; D ambiguous. Being an ORF, TRBV23-1 has a function that is uncertain. The ends were cut back, 11 bases at V and 4 bases at J, with 9 bases in the middle. There are 11 residues in the CDR3. CDR3 in DNA: TGCGCCTTTGGGGATTACAATGAGCAGTTCTTC. It translates to CAFGDYNEQFF.

The chain employs TRBV4-2 and TRBJ2-3; tentative D call: TRBD2 (7 bases). V lost 5 bases to trimming and J lost 5 bases, with 20 bases between them. Per the germline V gene, CDR1 is LGHNA and CDR2 is YNFKEQ. The CDR3 length is 16 residues. Here the CDR3 reads CASSTKAGGPIDTQYF. CDR3 coding DNA: TGTGCCAGCAGCACAAAAGCCGGGGGGCCAATAGATACGCAGTATTTT.

The chain couples TRBV11-2 to TRBJ1-2; no clear D gene. Germline V gives CDR1 SGHAT, CDR2 FQNNGV. The ends were cut back, 7 bases at V and 0 bases at J, with 9 bases in the middle. The CDR3 runs to 13 residues. Here the CDR3 DNA reads TGTGCCAGCACCCGAGAAGCTAACTATGGCTACACCTTC. The encoded protein is CASTREANYGYTF.

This chain connects TRBV10-1 to TRBJ1-2; 8 bases map to TRBD1. Trimming took 5 bases from V and 2 from J; bases not matched to a gene: 10. The CDR3 is 16 residues long. Germline CDR1 and CDR2: WNHNN and SYGVQD (reference sequence). The CDR3 spells CASSNPRDRKNYGYTF. CDR3 sequence (DNA): TGCGCCAGCAGTAACCCCCGGGACAGGAAAAACTATGGCTACACCTTC.